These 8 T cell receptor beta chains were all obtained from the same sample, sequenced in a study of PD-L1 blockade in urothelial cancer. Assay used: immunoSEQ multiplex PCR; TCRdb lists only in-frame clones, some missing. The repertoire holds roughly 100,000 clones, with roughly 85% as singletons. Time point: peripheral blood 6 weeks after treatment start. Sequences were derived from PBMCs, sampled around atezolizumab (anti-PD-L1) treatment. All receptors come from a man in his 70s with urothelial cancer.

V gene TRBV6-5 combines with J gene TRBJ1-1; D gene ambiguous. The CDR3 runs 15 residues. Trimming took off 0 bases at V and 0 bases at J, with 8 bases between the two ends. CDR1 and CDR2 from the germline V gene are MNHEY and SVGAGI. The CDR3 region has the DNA TGTGCCAGCAGTTACTCGGCGGAGATGAACACTGAAGCTTTCTTT. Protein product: CASSYSAEMNTEAFF.

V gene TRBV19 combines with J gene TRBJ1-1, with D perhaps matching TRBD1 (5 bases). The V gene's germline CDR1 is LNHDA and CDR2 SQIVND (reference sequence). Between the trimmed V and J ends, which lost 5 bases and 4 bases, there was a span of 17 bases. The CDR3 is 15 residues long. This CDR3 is CASSGLPEQGTEAFF. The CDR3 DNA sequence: TGTGCCAGTAGTGGGCTTCCAGAGCAGGGCACTGAAGCTTTCTTT.

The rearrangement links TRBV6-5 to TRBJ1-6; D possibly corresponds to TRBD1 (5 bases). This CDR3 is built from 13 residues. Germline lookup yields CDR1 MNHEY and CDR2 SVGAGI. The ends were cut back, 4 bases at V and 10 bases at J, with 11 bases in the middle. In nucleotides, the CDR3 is TGTGCCAGCAGTTCCGGAACAGGATCACCCCTCCACTTT. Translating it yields CASSSGTGSPLHF.

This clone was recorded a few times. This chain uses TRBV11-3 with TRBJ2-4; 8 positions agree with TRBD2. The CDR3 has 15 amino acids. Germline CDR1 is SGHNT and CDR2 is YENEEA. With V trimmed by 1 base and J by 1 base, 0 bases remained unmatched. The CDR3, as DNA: TGTGCCAGCAGCTTAGGCGGGGGGGCCAAAAACATTCAGTACTTC. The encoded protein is CASSLGGGAKNIQYF.

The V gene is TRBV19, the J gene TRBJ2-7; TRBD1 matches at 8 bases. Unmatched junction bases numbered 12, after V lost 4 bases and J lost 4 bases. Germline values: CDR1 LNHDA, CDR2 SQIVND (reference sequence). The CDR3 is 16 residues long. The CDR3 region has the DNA TGTGCCAGTAGTACAACCAGACAGGGGAGCGGGTACGAGCAGTACTTC. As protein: CASSTTRQGSGYEQYF.

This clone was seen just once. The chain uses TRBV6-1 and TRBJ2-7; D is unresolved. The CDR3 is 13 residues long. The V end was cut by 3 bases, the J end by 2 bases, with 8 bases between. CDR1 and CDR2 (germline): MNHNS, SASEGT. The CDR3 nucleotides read TGTGCCAGCAGTGAGCCAGGCACCTACGAGCAGTACTTC. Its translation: CASSEPGTYEQYF.

The CDR3 sequence: CASSAPGNQPQHF. CDR3 DNA sequence: TGTGCCAGCAGTGCCCCAGGGAATCAGCCCCAGCATTTT. The chain uses TRBV6-1 and TRBJ1-5; a weak D match, TRBD1 (5 bases). This CDR3 has 13 residues. Germline CDR1 and CDR2: MNHNS and SASEGT. V was trimmed by 4 bases and J by 4 bases, leaving 8 bases between them.

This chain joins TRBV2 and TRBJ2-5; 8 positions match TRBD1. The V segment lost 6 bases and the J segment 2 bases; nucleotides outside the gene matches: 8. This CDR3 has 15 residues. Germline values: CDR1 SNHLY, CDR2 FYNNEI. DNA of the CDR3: TGTGCCAGCAGCGCGGACAGGGCTTTACAAGAGACCCAGTACTTC. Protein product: CASSADRALQETQYF.